These T cell receptor beta chains were read from a single sample in a study of shared T cell receptors in the human thymus. TCRdb keeps only in-frame clones here, not all; method: immunoSEQ multiplex PCR. The sample holds some 720,000 clones, approximately 88% seen once. The same data also contributed to another study, on human thymus T cells.

Source material: thymocytes. These receptors all come from a boy under two years old with a congenital heart defect. CDR3s include the opening cysteine and the closing phenylalanine or tryptophan. Fields, in order: D gene, J gene, V gene, clone size, CDR3 protein, CDR3 DNA. The D gene is left open where the match is weak. Size is omitted from some rows. Given values are once, few, many or a class for expanded clones.

>NA|TRBJ1-4|TRBV12-1|few
CASSSGQGKEEKLFF
TGTGCCAGCAGCTCGGGACAGGGTAAGGAGGAAAAACTGTTTTTT
>NA|TRBJ2-2|TRBV11-2|NA
CASSLVRRDWNTGELFF
TGTGCCAGCAGCTTAGTACGCCGGGATTGGAACACCGGGGAGCTGTTTTTT
>TRBD1|TRBJ1-4|TRBV4-1|NA
CASSLEPGQFNEKLFF
TGCGCCAGCAGCCTCGAGCCGGGACAGTTTAATGAAAAACTGTTTTTT
>TRBD1|TRBJ1-2|TRBV5-1|once
CASSVDRGGDGYTF
TGCGCCAGCAGCGTGGACAGGGGTGGAGATGGCTACACCTTC
>TRBD2|TRBJ2-4|TRBV11-2|NA
CASSFDREGLNIQYF
TGTGCCAGCAGCTTCGATCGGGAGGGATTAAACATTCAGTACTTC
>NA|TRBJ2-2|TRBV19|NA
CASSIFSGSWQGLPGELFF
TGTGCCAGTAGTATATTTTCGGGTTCGTGGCAGGGTCTGCCCGGGGAGCTGTTTTTT
>NA|TRBJ2-1|TRBV19|NA
CASSTPPGAVSSYNEQFF
TGTGCCAGTAGTACCCCTCCTGGGGCGGTGAGCTCCTACAATGAGCAGTTCTTC
>TRBD1|TRBJ2-7|TRBV11-1|NA
CASSRPRDRVTYEQYF
TGTGCCAGCAGCCGCCCCCGGGACAGGGTTACCTACGAGCAGTACTTC
>NA|TRBJ2-2|TRBV9|NA
CASTLGGAGTGELFF
TGTGCCAGCACCCTCGGAGGGGCAGGCACCGGGGAGCTGTTTTTT
>NA|TRBJ1-2|TRBV6-5|NA
CASRTPGRDYGYTF
TGTGCCAGCAGGACCCCCGGGAGGGACTATGGCTACACCTTC
>NA|TRBJ2-7|TRBV5-6|NA
CASSFGLNSSYEQYF
TGTGCCAGCAGCTTCGGACTAAACAGCTCCTACGAGCAGTACTTC
>NA|TRBJ2-1|TRBV7-2|NA
CASSLSAGLNNEQFF
TGTGCCAGCAGCTTATCGGCGGGTCTAAACAATGAGCAGTTCTTC
>NA|TRBJ2-7|TRBV4-3|NA
CASSLGLTSYEQYF
TGCGCCAGCAGCCTCGGACTTACCTCCTACGAGCAGTACTTC
>TRBD1|TRBJ2-7|TRBV5-1|NA
CASSSYRGTYEQYF
TGCGCCAGCAGCTCCTACAGGGGCACCTACGAGCAGTACTTC
>TRBD1|TRBJ1-1|TRBV7-9|once
CASSLATGGQGMNTEAFF
TGTGCCAGCAGCTTAGCTACTGGAGGACAGGGGATGAACACTGAAGCTTTCTTT
>TRBD1|TRBJ1-5|TRBV27|NA
CASSPDRATNQPQHF
TGTGCCAGCAGTCCGGACAGGGCTACCAATCAGCCCCAGCATTTT
>TRBD2|TRBJ2-4|TRBV2|NA
CASSCGRGHIQYF
TGTGCCAGCAGTTGCGGGAGAGGGCACATTCAGTACTTC
>TRBD1|TRBJ2-3|TRBV6-1|NA
CASSATGLSTDTQYF
TGTGCCAGCAGTGCGACAGGGTTGAGCACAGATACGCAGTATTTT
>NA|TRBJ2-5|TRBV15|NA
CATSSGREETQYF
TGTGCCACCAGCAGCGGAAGGGAGGAGACCCAGTACTTC
>TRBD2|TRBJ2-3|TRBV7-6|NA
CASSSSGVTDTQYF
TGTGCCAGCAGCTCTAGCGGGGTCACAGATACGCAGTATTTT
>NA|TRBJ2-7|TRBV5-1|NA
CASSSSPDPTRVHEQYF
TGCGCCAGCAGCTCATCCCCGGACCCTACTAGAGTTCACGAGCAGTACTTC
>NA|TRBJ1-2|TRBV4-1|NA
CASSQGRTADYGYTF
TGCGCCAGCAGCCAAGGGCGAACAGCGGACTATGGCTACACCTTC
>NA|TRBJ2-7|TRBV4-1|NA
CASSQEAALSSYEQYF
TGCGCCAGCAGCCAAGAGGCGGCACTTAGCTCCTACGAGCAGTACTTC
>TRBD1|TRBJ2-7|TRBV6-1|NA
CASSVRDSDLSYEQYF
TGTGCCAGCAGTGTCCGGGACAGCGATTTATCCTACGAGCAGTACTTC
>TRBD1|TRBJ1-5|TRBV19|NA
CASTPDRGNNQPQHF
TGTGCCAGTACTCCGGACAGGGGTAACAATCAGCCCCAGCATTTT
>NA|TRBJ1-1|TRBV28|NA
CASRGRTDLNTEAFF
TGTGCCAGCAGGGGAAGGACAGACCTGAACACTGAAGCTTTCTTT
>NA|TRBJ2-1|TRBV6-5|NA
CASSSGPGGSGNEQFF
TGTGCCAGCAGTTCTGGTCCTGGCGGGTCCGGGAATGAGCAGTTCTTC
>NA|TRBJ1-1|TRBV6-6|NA
CASSYSLGPTAFF
TGTGCCAGCAGTTACTCGCTGGGGCCGACGGCTTTCTTT
>TRBD2|TRBJ2-7|TRBV12-5|NA
CASGLVPVLAGVFDEQYF
TGTGCTAGTGGTTTGGTACCCGTCCTAGCGGGAGTGTTTGACGAGCAGTACTTC
>NA|TRBJ2-2|TRBV4-1|NA
CASSQGRADITGELFF
TGCGCCAGCAGCCAAGGGCGGGCAGACATCACCGGGGAGCTGTTTTTT
>NA|TRBJ1-4|TRBV15|NA
CATSRSGPVWEKLFF
TGTGCCACCAGCAGAAGCGGGCCAGTATGGGAAAAACTGTTTTTT
>TRBD2|TRBJ2-7|TRBV14|NA
CASSQDLLAGPPYEQYF
TGTGCCAGCAGCCAAGATCTGCTAGCGGGGCCCCCCTACGAGCAGTACTTC
>NA|TRBJ1-2|TRBV6-5|NA
CASSYGGEASYGYTF
TGTGCCAGCAGTTACGGGGGGGAGGCGTCCTATGGCTACACCTTC
>NA|TRBJ2-6|TRBV30|NA
CAWRGGSGANVLTF
TGTGCCTGGAGAGGCGGCTCTGGGGCCAACGTCCTGACTTTC
>TRBD2|TRBJ2-1|TRBV28|NA
CASTRLAGGSYNEQFF
TGTGCCAGCACCCGACTAGCGGGAGGTTCTTACAATGAGCAGTTCTTC
>NA|TRBJ1-1|TRBV20-1|NA
CSARERGAAFF
TGCAGTGCTAGAGAACGGGGTGCCGCTTTCTTT
>TRBD2|TRBJ2-1|TRBV29-1|NA
CSVLRTSGTDEQFF
TGCAGCGTCCTTCGGACTAGCGGGACCGATGAGCAGTTCTTC
>TRBD2|TRBJ2-7|TRBV29-1|NA
CSVVRAVSPSGRLKQYF
TGCAGCGTTGTGCGCGCCGTTAGCCCTAGCGGGAGGCTTAAGCAGTACTTC
>NA|TRBJ2-1|TRBV5-4|NA
CASSLFDSSYNEQFF
TGTGCCAGCAGCTTGTTCGACAGCTCCTACAATGAGCAGTTCTTC
>NA|TRBJ2-2|TRBV12-5|once
CASGLYQGELFF
TGTGCTAGTGGTTTGTATCAGGGCGAGCTGTTTTTT
>NA|TRBJ1-2|TRBV25-1|NA
CASSPPSGDFYGYTF
TGTGCCAGCAGTCCCCCCAGTGGGGACTTCTATGGCTACACCTTC
>NA|TRBJ1-5|TRBV12-5|NA
CASGPGGFNQPQHF
TGTGCTAGTGGTCCGGGAGGCTTCAATCAGCCCCAGCATTTT
>TRBD1|TRBJ2-7|TRBV11-2|NA
CASSPDRVKYEQYF
TGTGCCAGCAGCCCGGACAGGGTGAAGTACGAGCAGTACTTC
>NA|TRBJ1-1|TRBV5-1|NA
CASSLVGPGNTEAFF
TGCGCCAGCAGCTTGGTAGGTCCGGGGAACACTGAAGCTTTCTTT
>NA|TRBJ1-5|TRBV16|NA
CASSRRDYSNQPQHF
TGTGCCAGCAGCCGACGGGACTATAGCAATCAGCCCCAGCATTTT
>NA|TRBJ2-7|TRBV14|once
CASSHHSYEQYF
TGTGCCAGCAGCCATCACAGCTACGAGCAGTACTTC
>TRBD2|TRBJ2-2|TRBV5-1|NA
CASSLHGGSGRTSKTGELFF
TGCGCCAGCAGCTTGCACGGAGGTAGCGGGAGGACGAGTAAGACCGGGGAGCTGTTTTTT
>TRBD2|TRBJ2-1|TRBV4-3|NA
CASSQEGREGQEQFF
TGCGCCAGCAGCCAAGAAGGGCGGGAGGGACAGGAGCAGTTCTTC
>TRBD2|TRBJ2-3|TRBV20-1|NA
CSAMFGLAYF
TGCAGTGCTATGTTTGGACTAGCCTATTTT
>TRBD2|TRBJ2-7|TRBV7-9|NA
CASSSNRQSSGHPYEQYF
TGTGCCAGCAGCTCCAACAGACAATCTAGCGGTCACCCCTACGAGCAGTACTTC
>TRBD1|TRBJ2-7|TRBV7-2|NA
CASSLGSGQGANEQYF
TGTGCCAGCAGCTTAGGTTCGGGACAGGGGGCGAATGAGCAGTACTTC
>NA|TRBJ2-3|TRBV21-1|NA
CASSTREVRATDTQYF
TGTGCCAGCAGCACCCGGGAAGTAAGGGCCACAGATACGCAGTATTTT
>NA|TRBJ1-5|TRBV7-9|NA
CASSLFDQPQHF
TGTGCCAGCAGCTTATTCGATCAGCCCCAGCATTTT
>NA|TRBJ2-1|TRBV4-2|NA
CASSQPPRPNEQFF
TGTGCCAGCAGCCAACCCCCCCGTCCCAATGAGCAGTTCTTC
>TRBD2|TRBJ2-7|TRBV11-2|NA
CASSPRLAGSYEQYF
TGTGCCAGCAGCCCTAGACTAGCGGGAAGCTACGAGCAGTACTTC
>NA|TRBJ2-3|TRBV6-6|NA
CATGRWGQPTDTQYF
TGTGCCACTGGGCGTTGGGGACAACCCACAGATACGCAGTATTTT
>NA|TRBJ2-7|TRBV7-6|once
CASSFSTGKSYEQYF
TGTGCCAGCAGCTTTTCGACGGGGAAGTCCTACGAGCAGTACTTC
>NA|TRBJ2-7|TRBV7-2|NA
CASSLVGLQQGRYEQYF
TGTGCCAGCAGCTTAGTAGGCCTCCAACAGGGTCGATACGAGCAGTACTTC
>NA|TRBJ2-3|TRBV29-1|NA
CSVDPGGTELTDTQYF
TGCAGCGTTGACCCCGGCGGGACAGAACTCACAGATACGCAGTATTTT
>TRBD2|TRBJ2-1|TRBV6-1|NA
CASSAPSGVSYNEQFF
TGTGCCAGCAGTGCACCTAGCGGAGTCTCCTACAATGAGCAGTTCTTC